This T cell receptor beta chain was captured in a study of T cell responses to AZD1222 COVID-19 vaccine. Whole-study findings and limits: Nearly half of spike-specific TCRs reportedly target unmutated variant regions. Scientists sampled the repertoires only once the peak T cell response had passed. Researchers report vaccine-associated CD4 TCRs spanning spike, with dominance at 160-218 and 743-854. Spike-specific TCR breadth and depth went up after people got two AZD1222 doses.

With regard to this clone: Its antigen is unknown.

Sequencing used immunoSEQ multiplex PCR; TCRdb keeps in-frame clones, though not all of them. Among about 100,000 clones listed, approximately 89% were seen once. This TCR was recovered from an adult in good health. This specimen consisted of peripheral blood, obtained on day 0 of MenACWY control vaccination.

The CDR3 coding sequence is TGTGCCAGTAGTCGGCAAAAGGGTGAAAAACTGTTTTTT. This gives the protein CASSRQKGEKLFF. The chain links TRBV19 to TRBJ1-4; D uncertain. In germline, CDR1 is LNHDA, CDR2 SQIVND (reference sequence). The V end lost 5 bases, the J end lost 7 bases, and 11 bases lay between the germline ends. The CDR3 runs 13 residues.